This T cell receptor (beta chain) was captured in a study of blood T cell repertoires in COVID-19. Study at large: The United States, Italy and Spain were the sources of the acute and convalescent COVID-19 samples. Nucleic acid was either cDNA or gDNA, and it came from T cells, B-cell-depleted T cells, or PBMCs.

The V gene's germline CDR1 is MNHEY and CDR2 SVGAGI. V was shortened by 2 bases and J by 6 bases, with 13 bases between the two germline ends. CDR3 length: 14 amino acids. Original data processing: Amplified reference gene primers provided the basis for estimating nucleated cell counts. Generated by immunoSEQ multiplex PCR, the TCRdb table keeps only in-frame clones and is missing some. The V and J calls and clone size come from that table; D and trimming were worked out from the DNA. Among approximately 45,000 clones listed, around nine tenths were seen once. This chain uses TRBV6-5 with TRBJ2-5; possible D gene TRBD1, 6 bases. The sequencing input was peripheral blood. This TCR derives from a human donor in a cohort sampled during active COVID-19. In nucleotides, the CDR3 is TGTGCCAGCAGTTACGTCCTCAGGGGAAAGACCCAGTACTTC. It yields the protein CASSYVLRGKTQYF.